The next 8 T cell receptor beta chains were all read from a single sample in a study of T cells in Graves' hyperthyroidism and ophthalmopathy. Amplified TCR beta CDR3 regions derived from RNA transcripts. The HTBI primer set drove a first-round RT-PCR of the TCR CDR3. Each CDR3 protein is one row after TCRdb ran MiXCR on the multiplex PCR reads. Of 300,000 to 350,000 distinct CDR3 sequences listed, roughly 15% are singletons. The sample was blood. These receptors came from a man aged 25 to 45 with Graves' hyperthyroidism.

The V and J genes are TRBV3-1 and TRBJ1-4; D gene ambiguous. The CDR3 extends over 15 amino acids. Trimming took 0 bases from V and 8 from J, leaving 13 bases between them. Germline loops: CDR1 LGHDT, CDR2 YNNKEL (reference sequence). Written as DNA, the CDR3 is TGTGCCAGCAGCCAAGAAGGGAGGGTTGGCGAAAAACTGTTTTTT. Translated: CASSQEGRVGEKLFF.

This clonotype occurred many times. This chain connects TRBV11-2 to TRBJ2-1; possibly TRBD1 for D (6 bases). This CDR3 has 16 amino acids. The V and J ends lost 1 base and 3 bases respectively, with 13 bases between them. Germline V CDR1 and CDR2: SGHAT, FQNNGV. The CDR3 DNA reads TGTGCCAGCAGCTTAGTGGCAGGGGTCTACTACAATGAGCAGTTCTTC. It is translated as CASSLVAGVYYNEQFF.

This clonotype was observed many times. The CDR3 protein is CSVEVPTAGSYEQYF. CDR3 DNA sequence: TGCAGCGTTGAAGTTCCGACGGCAGGGTCCTACGAGCAGTACTTC. The rearrangement joins TRBV29-1 to TRBJ2-7; maybe TRBD1 (5 bases). CDR3 length: 15 residues. The germline gives CDR1 SQVTM, CDR2 ANQGSEA. Trimming removed 1 base from V and 1 base from J, with 14 bases in between.

This clonotype was observed many times. The V and J genes are TRBV5-1 and TRBJ1-1; 8 positions agree with TRBD1. Trimming at V came to 4 bases and at J to 4 bases, leaving 3 bases not matched to a gene. CDR1 SGHRS and CDR2 YFSETQ come from the germline V gene. The CDR3 totals 13 residues. The CDR3 protein is CASSDTGGTEAFF. The CDR3 DNA is TGCGCCAGCAGCGATACAGGGGGCACTGAAGCTTTCTTT. Supplemented by reference TRBV5-1 and TRBJ1-1, the full variable domain reads KAGVTQTPRYLIKTRGQQVTLSCSPISGHRSVSWYQQTPGQGLQFLFEYFSETQRNKGNFPGRFSGRQFSNSRSEMNVSTLELGDSALYLCASSDTGGTEAFFGQGTRLTVV.

In this sample, this clonotype turned up many times. V and J are TRBV2 and TRBJ2-1; possible D gene TRBD2, 6 bases. CDR3 length: 15 residues. Germline CDR1 is SNHLY and CDR2 is FYNNEI. The V end lost 1 base, the J end lost 4 bases, and 11 bases lay between the germline ends. The CDR3 is CASSEGDSGYNEQFF. CDR3 DNA: TGTGCCAGCAGTGAAGGTGATAGCGGATACAATGAGCAGTTCTTC.

This clonotype was counted between two and nine times. The V gene is TRBV28, the J gene TRBJ1-4, with a tentative D call TRBD1 (6 bases). V was clipped by 3 bases and J by 5 bases, with 28 bases between them. Per the germline V gene, CDR1 is MDHEN and CDR2 is SYDVKM. This CDR3 has 20 amino acids. The CDR3 spells CASSLPGGGLPQRHNEKLFF. CDR3 nucleotides: TGTGCCAGCAGTTTGCCCGGAGGGGGGCTTCCACAGCGGCACAATGAAAAACTGTTTTTT.

Many counts were recorded for this clonotype. V usage is TRBV12-3 or TRBV12-4 and J usage is TRBJ2-3, with D unresolved. The CDR3 is made up of 11 amino acids. V dropped 7 bases and J dropped 5 bases, with 7 bases sitting between them. The chain's CDR3 is CASTYGDTQYF. The CDR3 DNA follows: TGTGCCAGCACCTATGGAGATACGCAGTATTTT.

This clonotype occurred many times. This rearrangement joins TRBV25-1 to TRBJ1-1, with D uncertain. Trimming removed 1 base from V and 1 base from J, with 4 bases in between. Germline loops: CDR1 MGHDK, CDR2 SYGVNS. This CDR3 contains 13 residues. The CDR3 sequence is CASSESGNTEAFF. The CDR3 DNA sequence: TGTGCCAGCAGTGAATCTGGGAACACTGAAGCTTTCTTT.